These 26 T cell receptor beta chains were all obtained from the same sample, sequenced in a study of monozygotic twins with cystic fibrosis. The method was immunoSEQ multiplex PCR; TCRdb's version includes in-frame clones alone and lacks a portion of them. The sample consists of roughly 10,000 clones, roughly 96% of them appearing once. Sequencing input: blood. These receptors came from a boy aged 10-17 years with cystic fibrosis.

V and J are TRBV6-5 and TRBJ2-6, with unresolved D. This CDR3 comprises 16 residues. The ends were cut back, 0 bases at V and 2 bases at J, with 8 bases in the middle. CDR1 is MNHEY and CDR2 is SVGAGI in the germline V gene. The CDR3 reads CASSYSLGPGANVLTF. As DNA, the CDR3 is TGTGCCAGCAGTTACTCGTTAGGGCCTGGGGCCAACGTCCTGACTTTC.

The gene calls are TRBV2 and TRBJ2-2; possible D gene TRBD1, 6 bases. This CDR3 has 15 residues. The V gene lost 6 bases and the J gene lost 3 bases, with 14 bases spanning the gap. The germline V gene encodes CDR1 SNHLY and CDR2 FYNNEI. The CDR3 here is CASRGPAGDTGELFF. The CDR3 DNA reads TGTGCCAGCAGGGGCCCAGCAGGGGACACCGGGGAGCTGTTTTTT.

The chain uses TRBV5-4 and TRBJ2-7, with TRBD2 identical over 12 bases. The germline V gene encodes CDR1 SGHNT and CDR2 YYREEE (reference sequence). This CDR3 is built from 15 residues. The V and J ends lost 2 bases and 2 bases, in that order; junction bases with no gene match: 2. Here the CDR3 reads CASSFLAGGAYEQYF. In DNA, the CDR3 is TGTGCCAGCAGCTTTCTAGCGGGAGGGGCCTACGAGCAGTACTTC.

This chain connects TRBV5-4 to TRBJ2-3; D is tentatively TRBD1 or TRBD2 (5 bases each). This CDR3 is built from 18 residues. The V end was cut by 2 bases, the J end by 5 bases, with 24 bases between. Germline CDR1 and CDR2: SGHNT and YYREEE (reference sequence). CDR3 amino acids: CASSFTGAGHSRGDTQYF. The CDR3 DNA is TGTGCCAGCAGCTTTACTGGGGCAGGCCATTCACGGGGAGATACGCAGTATTTT. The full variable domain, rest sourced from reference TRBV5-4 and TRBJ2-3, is ETGVTQSPTHLIKTRGQQVTLRCSSQSGHNTVSWYQQALGQGPQFIFQYYREEENGRGNFPPRFSGLQFPNYSSELNVNALELDDSALYLCASSFTGAGHSRGDTQYFGPGTRLTVL.

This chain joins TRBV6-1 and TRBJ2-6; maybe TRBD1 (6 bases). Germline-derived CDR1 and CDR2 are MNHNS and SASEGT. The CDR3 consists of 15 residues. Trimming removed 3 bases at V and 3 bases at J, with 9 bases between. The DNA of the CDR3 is TGTGCCAGCAGTGACCTCAGGGGTGGGGCCAACGTCCTGACTTTC. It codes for CASSDLRGGANVLTF.

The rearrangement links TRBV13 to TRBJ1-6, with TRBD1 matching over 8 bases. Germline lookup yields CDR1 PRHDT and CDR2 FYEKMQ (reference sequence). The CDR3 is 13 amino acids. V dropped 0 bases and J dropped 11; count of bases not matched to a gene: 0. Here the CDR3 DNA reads TGTGCCAGCAGCTTAGGGACAGGGGCACCCCTCCACTTT. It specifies CASSLGTGAPLHF.

CDR3 residues: CSGTGAYEQYF. The CDR3 DNA follows: TGCAGTGGGACAGGGGCCTACGAGCAGTACTTC. The genes are TRBV20-1 and TRBJ2-7; TRBD1 aligns across 9 bases. With 7 bases clipped from V and 2 bases from J, the junction kept 0 bases outside the gene matches. The CDR3 runs 11 residues. Looked up from germline, CDR1 is DFQATT and CDR2 is SNEGSKA (reference sequence).

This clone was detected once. CDR3 sequence (DNA): TGTGCCAGCACGACAGGGACCTACGAGCAGTACTTC. Its protein product is CASTTGTYEQYF. The chain couples TRBV6-1 to TRBJ2-7, with 7 positions matching TRBD1. V trimming: 7 bases; J trimming: 2 bases; junction bases outside the gene matches: 2. CDR1 is MNHNS, CDR2 SASEGT, per germline. The CDR3 loop spans 12 amino acids.

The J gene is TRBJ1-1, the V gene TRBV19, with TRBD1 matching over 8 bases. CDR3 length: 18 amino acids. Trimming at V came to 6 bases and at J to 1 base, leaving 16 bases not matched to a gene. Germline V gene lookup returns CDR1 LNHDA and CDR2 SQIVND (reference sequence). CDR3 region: CASSAPETGAWTNTEAFF. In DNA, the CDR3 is TGTGCCAGTAGCGCTCCCGAGACAGGGGCTTGGACGAACACTGAAGCTTTCTTT.

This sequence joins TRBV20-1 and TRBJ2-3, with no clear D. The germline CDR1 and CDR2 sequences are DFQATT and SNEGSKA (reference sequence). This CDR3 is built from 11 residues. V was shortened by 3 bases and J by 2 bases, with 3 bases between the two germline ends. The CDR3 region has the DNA TGCAGTGCTAGCCCCACAGATACGCAGTATTTT. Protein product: CSASPTDTQYF.

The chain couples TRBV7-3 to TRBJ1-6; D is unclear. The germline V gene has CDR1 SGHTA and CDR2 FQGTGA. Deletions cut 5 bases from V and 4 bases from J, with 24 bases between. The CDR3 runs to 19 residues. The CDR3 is CASSPGHVQRYRYNSPLHF. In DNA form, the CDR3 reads TGTGCCAGCAGCCCCGGGCATGTACAGCGATATAGATATAATTCACCCCTCCACTTT.

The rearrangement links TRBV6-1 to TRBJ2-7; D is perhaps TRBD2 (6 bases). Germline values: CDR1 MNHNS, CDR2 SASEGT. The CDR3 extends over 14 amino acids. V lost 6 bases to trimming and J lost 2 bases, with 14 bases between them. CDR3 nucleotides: TGTGCCAGCAGCCGGGGACTCGGGACCTACGAGCAGTACTTC. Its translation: CASSRGLGTYEQYF.

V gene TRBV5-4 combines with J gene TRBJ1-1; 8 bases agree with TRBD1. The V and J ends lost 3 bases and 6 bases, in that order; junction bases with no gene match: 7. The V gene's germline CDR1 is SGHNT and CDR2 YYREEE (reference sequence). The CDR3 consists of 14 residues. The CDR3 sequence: CASSSTGGVSEAFF. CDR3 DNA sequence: TGTGCCAGCAGCTCTACAGGGGGTGTTTCTGAAGCTTTCTTT.

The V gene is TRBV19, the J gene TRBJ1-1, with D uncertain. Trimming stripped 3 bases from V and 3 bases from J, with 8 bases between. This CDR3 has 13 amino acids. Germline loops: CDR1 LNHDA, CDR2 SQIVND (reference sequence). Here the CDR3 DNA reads TGTGCCAGTAGTATCGGCGGATACACTGAAGCTTTCTTT. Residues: CASSIGGYTEAFF.

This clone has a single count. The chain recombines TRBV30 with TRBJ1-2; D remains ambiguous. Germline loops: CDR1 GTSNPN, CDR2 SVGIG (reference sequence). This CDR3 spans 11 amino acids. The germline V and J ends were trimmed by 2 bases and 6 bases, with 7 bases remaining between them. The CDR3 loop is CAWSIGNGYTF. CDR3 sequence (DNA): TGTGCCTGGAGTATAGGGAATGGCTACACCTTC.

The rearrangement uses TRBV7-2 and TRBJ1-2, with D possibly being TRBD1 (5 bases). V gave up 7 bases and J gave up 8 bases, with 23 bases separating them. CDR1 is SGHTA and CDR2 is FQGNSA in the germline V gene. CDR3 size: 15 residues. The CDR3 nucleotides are TGTGCCAGCATCCTAGAAGCCAGGCCCGGGGGAGGCTACACCTTC. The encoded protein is CASILEARPGGGYTF.

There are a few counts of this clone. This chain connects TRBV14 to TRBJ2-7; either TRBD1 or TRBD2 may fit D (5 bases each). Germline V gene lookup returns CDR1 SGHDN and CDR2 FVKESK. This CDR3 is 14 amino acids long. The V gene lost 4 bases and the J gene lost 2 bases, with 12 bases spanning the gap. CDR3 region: CASSPQRGAYEQYF. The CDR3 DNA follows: TGTGCCAGCAGCCCCCAGAGGGGAGCCTACGAGCAGTACTTC.

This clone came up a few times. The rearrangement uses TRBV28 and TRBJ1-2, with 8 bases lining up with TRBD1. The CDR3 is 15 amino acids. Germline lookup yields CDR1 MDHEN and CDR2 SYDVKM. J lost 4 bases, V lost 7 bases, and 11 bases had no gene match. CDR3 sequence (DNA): TGTGCCAGCACCTTGCAGGGGGCGGCTCCCTATGGCTACACCTTC. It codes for CASTLQGAAPYGYTF.

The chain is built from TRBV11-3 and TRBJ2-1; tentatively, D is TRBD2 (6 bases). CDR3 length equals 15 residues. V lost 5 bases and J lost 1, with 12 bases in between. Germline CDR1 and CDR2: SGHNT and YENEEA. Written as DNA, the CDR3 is TGTGCCAGCAGCCGAAGACTAGGTTCCTACAATGAGCAGTTCTTC. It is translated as CASSRRLGSYNEQFF.

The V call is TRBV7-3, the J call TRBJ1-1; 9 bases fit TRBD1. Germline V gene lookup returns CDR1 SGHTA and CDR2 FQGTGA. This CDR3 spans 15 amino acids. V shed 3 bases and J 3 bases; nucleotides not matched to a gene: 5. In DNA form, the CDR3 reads TGTGCCAGCAGCTTTCAGACAGGGGGGTACACTGAAGCTTTCTTT. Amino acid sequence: CASSFQTGGYTEAFF.

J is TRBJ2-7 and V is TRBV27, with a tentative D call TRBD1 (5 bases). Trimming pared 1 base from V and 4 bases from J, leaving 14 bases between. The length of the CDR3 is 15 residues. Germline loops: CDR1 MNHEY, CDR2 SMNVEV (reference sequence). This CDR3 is CASSLWRQSRYEQYF. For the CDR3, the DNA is TGTGCCAGCAGTTTATGGCGACAGAGTAGGTACGAGCAGTACTTC.

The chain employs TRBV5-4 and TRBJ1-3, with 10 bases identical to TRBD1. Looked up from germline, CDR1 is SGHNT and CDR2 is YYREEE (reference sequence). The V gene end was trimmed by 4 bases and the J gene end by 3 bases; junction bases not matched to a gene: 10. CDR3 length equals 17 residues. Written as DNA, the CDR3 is TGTGCCAGCAGCCCACGGACAGGGGGAGGTGGTGGAAACACCATATATTTT. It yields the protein CASSPRTGGGGGNTIYF.

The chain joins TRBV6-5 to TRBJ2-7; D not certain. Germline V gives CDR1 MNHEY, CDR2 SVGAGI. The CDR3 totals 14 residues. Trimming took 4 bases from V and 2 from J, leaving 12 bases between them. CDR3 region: CASSFSGPTYEQYF. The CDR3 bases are TGTGCCAGCAGTTTTTCAGGACCTACCTACGAGCAGTACTTC.

The DNA of the CDR3 is TGTGCCTGGAGTGTATTGGGCAGGAGATACTATGGCTACACCTTC. Amino acids: CAWSVLGRRYYGYTF. The rearrangement joins TRBV30 to TRBJ1-2; no clear D. The germline gives CDR1 GTSNPN, CDR2 SVGIG (reference sequence). The CDR3 loop spans 15 amino acids. The V and J ends lost 0 bases and 3 bases respectively, with 14 bases between them.

The DNA for the CDR3 is TGTGCCAGCAGCTTAGGTCCCAAGCCCCAGCATTTT. This gives the protein CASSLGPKPQHF. V and J are TRBV7-2 and TRBJ1-5; no reliable D call. CDR1 and CDR2 (germline): SGHTA, FQGNSA. This CDR3 contains 12 residues. V lost 1 base and J 8 bases, leaving 6 bases between the germline ends.

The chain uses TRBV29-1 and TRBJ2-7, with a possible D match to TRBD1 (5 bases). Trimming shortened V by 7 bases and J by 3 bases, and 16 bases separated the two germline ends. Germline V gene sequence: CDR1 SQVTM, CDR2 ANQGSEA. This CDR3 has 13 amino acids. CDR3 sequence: CSASFAGNYEQYF. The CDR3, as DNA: TGCAGCGCTTCCTTTGCAGGGAACTACGAGCAGTACTTC.